One T cell receptor (beta chain) is described in this entry. The data were obtained in a study of blood T cells in healthy people across ages. The use of a sample-barcoded 5' primer and a J-beta primer mix characterized a second PCR of about 6 to 12 cycles. TCRdb passed the 5' RACE reads through MiXCR, listing each CDR3 protein once. Found here are about 580,000 distinct CDR3 sequences, more than 45% of them singletons; the top ten hold around 25%. The germline V and J ends were trimmed by 0 bases and 0 bases, with 11 bases remaining between them. The CDR3 has 17 amino acids. CDR1 is MGHRA, CDR2 YSYEKL, per germline.

The TCR sequence derives from a man at least 80 years old in good health. The source material was blood. The V and J genes are TRBV4-1 and TRBJ2-2, with a weak D call TRBD2 (6 bases). The CDR3 region is CASSQEGGVTNTGELFF. The CDR3 region has the DNA TGCGCCAGCAGCCAAGAGGGGGGTGTGACGAACACCGGGGAGCTGTTTTTT.